These 30 T cell receptor beta chains came from one sample sequenced in a study of blood T cell repertoires in COVID-19. Libraries were prepared by immunoSEQ multiplex PCR; TCRdb keeps only in-frame clonotypes and omits some of them. The table has roughly 77,000 clones, 60% to 85% seen once; the top ten hold 9.5% to 10%. Material for sequencing was peripheral blood. The receptors derive from a human donor in a cohort sampled during active COVID-19.

The sample holds one count of this clone. This rearrangement joins TRBV7-2 to TRBJ1-4, with 7 bases aligning to TRBD1. The CDR3 covers 15 residues. V lost 1 base to trimming and J lost 8 bases; unmatched junction nucleotides: 7. The V gene's germline CDR1 is SGHTA and CDR2 FQGNSA. CDR3 coding DNA: TGTGCCAGCAGCTTAGATGGGACAGAGGGGGAAAAACTGTTTTTT. The encoded protein is CASSLDGTEGEKLFF.

A single count supports this clone. The chain links TRBV19 to TRBJ1-5, with D uncertain. The CDR3 runs 15 residues. V lost 6 bases and J lost 3, with 15 bases in between. Germline CDR1 LNHDA, CDR2 SQIVND (reference sequence). CDR3: CASRTGLSLNQPQHF. DNA for the CDR3: TGTGCCAGTAGAACGGGTCTCTCCCTCAATCAGCCCCAGCATTTT.

The V call is TRBV24-1, the J call TRBJ1-1; 7 positions agree with TRBD1. This CDR3 is built from 13 residues. Germline values: CDR1 KGHDR, CDR2 SFDVKD. With 5 bases clipped from V and 8 bases from J, the junction kept 7 bases outside the gene matches. In DNA, the CDR3 is TGTGCCACCAGTGCGGCAGGGGGTACCGAAGCTTTCTTT. Its protein is CATSAAGGTEAFF.

CDR3 in amino acids: CASSARDNEQYF. The CDR3 DNA reads as TGCGCCAGCAGCGCTCGGGACAACGAGCAGTACTTC. This chain uses TRBV4-1 with TRBJ2-7; TRBD1 might be the D (6 bases). This CDR3 is 12 amino acids long. CDR1 is MGHRA, CDR2 YSYEKL, per germline. Trimming took 5 bases from V and 5 from J, leaving 10 bases between them.

The chain recombines TRBV11-2 with TRBJ1-2, with D uncertain. The CDR3 has 13 residues. In germline, CDR1 is SGHAT, CDR2 FQNNGV. V dropped 5 bases and J dropped 0 bases, with 7 bases sitting between them. CDR3 bases: TGTGCCAGCAGCCCTTTAACTAACTATGGCTACACCTTC. This translates into CASSPLTNYGYTF.

This chain connects TRBV28 to TRBJ2-5; TRBD2 is a possible D gene (6 bases). The CDR3 contains 13 residues. The germline V gene has CDR1 MDHEN and CDR2 SYDVKM. V dropped 5 bases and J dropped 5 bases, with 12 bases sitting between them. In DNA form, the CDR3 reads TGTGCCAGCAGTGGGGGGATTTGGGAGACCCAGTACTTC. Translation gives CASSGGIWETQYF.

The chain joins TRBV7-2 to TRBJ2-1; tentative D call: TRBD2 (5 bases). Germline CDR1 reads SGHTA; CDR2 reads FQGNSA. The V end was cut by 7 bases, the J end by 2 bases, with 18 bases between. CDR3 size: 16 residues. The CDR3 protein is CASTQRGPYTYNEQFF. In DNA, the CDR3 is TGTGCCAGCACCCAGAGAGGGCCTTACACCTACAATGAGCAGTTCTTC. Combining the CDR3 with reference TRBV7-2 and TRBJ2-1 gives the whole variable domain GAGVSQSPSNKVTEKGKDVELRCDPISGHTALYWYRQSLGQGLEFLIYFQGNSAPDKSGLPSDRFSAERTGGSVSTLTIQRTQQEDSAVYLCASTQRGPYTYNEQFFGPGTRLTVL.

The chain carries TRBV5-6 and TRBJ1-2; TRBD1 aligns across 10 bases. CDR1 is SGHDT and CDR2 is YYEEEE in the germline V gene. The CDR3 is 14 residues long. J was trimmed by 8 bases and V by 2 bases; bases with no gene match: 6. The CDR3 sequence is CASSLRQGAGGYTF. The CDR3 DNA sequence: TGTGCCAGCAGCTTAAGACAGGGGGCTGGGGGCTACACCTTC.

The chain links TRBV5-1 to TRBJ2-5, with 7 bases fitting TRBD2. The CDR3 totals 15 residues. In germline, CDR1 is SGHRS, CDR2 YFSETQ. Germline trimming cut 3 bases from V and 2 bases from J; bases unmatched to any gene: 7. CDR3 bases: TGCGCCAGCAGCTCCTTGGGGGGGTATCAAGAGACCCAGTACTTC. Encoded protein: CASSSLGGYQETQYF.

The chain joins TRBV4-1 to TRBJ1-1; D ambiguous. Per germline, CDR1 MGHRA and CDR2 YSYEKL. Deletions cut 1 base from V and 1 base from J, with 10 bases between. This CDR3 has 15 residues. The DNA of the CDR3 is TGCGCCAGCAGCCAAGGGATAGGGAGGAACACTGAAGCTTTCTTT. The encoded protein is CASSQGIGRNTEAFF.

The V gene is TRBV5-6, the J gene TRBJ1-2, with a weak D call TRBD1 (6 bases). The CDR3 runs to 13 residues. Germline-derived CDR1 and CDR2 are SGHDT and YYEEEE. Trimming removed 0 bases at V and 7 bases at J, with 10 bases between. CDR3 sequence (DNA): TGTGCCAGCAGCTTGGGGAGACAGGCTGGCTACACCTTC. Translating it yields CASSLGRQAGYTF.

This clone was seen a single time. CDR3 coding DNA: TGTGCCAGCTCACCTTTGGACAGCTATGGCTACACCTTC. Encoded protein: CASSPLDSYGYTF. The V call is TRBV18, the J call TRBJ1-2; tentative D call: TRBD1 (6 bases). The germline V gene encodes CDR1 KGHSH and CDR2 LQKENI. The CDR3 totals 13 residues. With 3 bases removed from V and 4 bases from J, the gap between germline ends came to 9 bases. The full variable domain, rest sourced from reference TRBV18 and TRBJ1-2, is NAGVMQNPRHLVRRRGQEARLRCSPMKGHSHVYWYRQLPEEGLKFMVYLQKENIIDESGMPKERFSAEFPKEGPSILRIQQVVRGDSAAYFCASSPLDSYGYTFGSGTRLTVV.

The chain joins TRBV2 to TRBJ2-5; 10 bases are shared with TRBD1. The germline V gene has CDR1 SNHLY and CDR2 FYNNEI. CDR3 length: 15 amino acids. V was clipped by 6 bases and J by 2 bases; unmatched bases: 6. The CDR3 DNA reads TGTGCCAGCAGCCCCGGGACAGGGGCACAAGAGACCCAGTACTTC. This encodes CASSPGTGAQETQYF.

This clone is medium-sized in the sample. The rearrangement links TRBV15 to TRBJ1-2; maybe TRBD1 (5 bases). V was shortened by 0 bases and J by 2 bases, with 10 bases between the two germline ends. Germline V gene data show CDR1 as LNHNV and CDR2 as YYDKDF (reference sequence). The CDR3 contains 15 residues. Here the CDR3 DNA reads TGTGCCACCAGCAGAGATCAGGGCGGAAACTATGGCTACACCTTC. Translation gives CATSRDQGGNYGYTF.

CDR3 loop: CASSLDGGGTDTQYF. Written as DNA, the CDR3 is TGCGCCAGCAGCTTGGATGGCGGGGGCACAGATACGCAGTATTTT. The chain recombines TRBV5-1 with TRBJ2-3, with a weak D call TRBD2 (6 bases). V was cut by 0 bases and J by 1 base, with 9 bases left in between. The CDR3 runs to 15 residues. CDR1 and CDR2 from the germline V gene are SGHRS and YFSETQ.

The rearrangement uses TRBV6-5 and TRBJ1-3; D unresolved. The germline CDR1 and CDR2 sequences are MNHEY and SVGAGI. Trimming took 8 bases from V and 2 from J, leaving 7 bases between them. The CDR3 consists of 12 residues. The CDR3 nucleotides are TGTGCCAGCCGAGCAACTGGAAACACCATATATTTT. It encodes CASRATGNTIYF.

This clone was seen only once. The V and J genes are TRBV4-1 and TRBJ1-5; no firm D call. Germline V lookup: CDR1 MGHRA, CDR2 YSYEKL. Trimming took off 0 bases at V and 0 bases at J, with 6 bases between the two ends. CDR3 length: 15 residues. CDR3 in amino acids: CASSQDPVSNQPQHF. DNA of the CDR3: TGCGCCAGCAGCCAAGATCCGGTTAGCAATCAGCCCCAGCATTTT.

The chain uses TRBV3-1 (or the pseudogene TRBV3-2) and TRBJ1-1; D is perhaps TRBD1 (6 bases). V was pared by 1 base and J by 4 bases, with 13 bases between. CDR3 size: 15 residues. Germline loops: CDR1 LGHDT, CDR2 YNNKEL (reference sequence). The CDR3 region has the DNA TGTGCCAGCAGCCAAGGTTGGGCAGGGGTCACTGAAGCTTTCTTT. Encoded protein: CASSQGWAGVTEAFF.

This clone was seen only once. This chain joins TRBV15 and TRBJ1-1; D might be TRBD1 (6 bases). V was cut by 5 bases and J by 9 bases, with 19 bases left in between. Germline CDR1 and CDR2: LNHNV and YYDKDF (reference sequence). This CDR3 contains 14 residues. Written as DNA, the CDR3 is TGTGCCACCAGCCCAGGACAGAACAAATTCAAAGCTTTCTTT. Translated, it gives CATSPGQNKFKAFF. Filled out from reference TRBV15 and TRBJ1-1, the complete variable domain reads DAMVIQNPRYQVTQFGKPVTLSCSQTLNHNVMYWYQQKSSQAPKLLFHYYDKDFNNEADTPDNFQSRRPNTSFCFLDIRSPGLGDTAMYLCATSPGQNKFKAFFGQGTRLTVV.

The V call is TRBV4-2, the J call TRBJ2-1; 9 bases align to TRBD2. The V gene end was trimmed by 3 bases and the J gene end by 5 bases; junction bases not matched to a gene: 11. There are 17 residues in the CDR3. CDR1 and CDR2 (germline): LGHNA, YNFKEQ. The CDR3 sequence: CASSHPLGGGAHNEQFF. The CDR3 nucleotides are TGTGCCAGCAGCCACCCTTTGGGCGGGGGGGCCCACAATGAGCAGTTCTTC.

The V call is TRBV7-3, the J call TRBJ1-1; TRBD1 aligns across 8 bases. CDR1 SGHTA and CDR2 FQGTGA come from the germline V gene. V dropped 5 bases and J dropped 5; count of bases not matched to a gene: 7. CDR3 length: 14 residues. CDR3 sequence (DNA): TGTGCCAGCAGCCACGGACAGGGTAAAACTGAAGCTTTCTTT. It yields the protein CASSHGQGKTEAFF.

The chain employs TRBV19 and TRBJ2-7; TRBD2 might be the D (5 bases). The CDR3 length is 13 residues. Looked up from germline, CDR1 is LNHDA and CDR2 is SQIVND (reference sequence). Between the trimmed V and J ends, which lost 5 bases and 3 bases, there was a span of 11 bases. The CDR3 nucleotides read TGTGCCAGTAGTTCGGGGTGGGACTACGAGCAGTACTTC. The encoded protein is CASSSGWDYEQYF.

The rearrangement joins TRBV10-3 to TRBJ2-2; a possible D gene is TRBD1 (5 bases). V was cut by 4 bases and J by 2 bases, with 11 bases left in between. Germline loops: CDR1 ENHRY, CDR2 SYGVKD. CDR3 size: 15 residues. The CDR3 spells CAISGLRANTGELFF. CDR3 sequence (DNA): TGTGCCATCAGTGGCCTCAGGGCTAACACCGGGGAGCTGTTTTTT.

The chain has TRBV7-2 and TRBJ1-5, with D perhaps matching TRBD1 (5 bases). This CDR3 has 14 amino acids. Germline values: CDR1 SGHTA, CDR2 FQGNSA. V was cut by 5 bases and J by 1 base, with 9 bases left in between. The CDR3 spells CASSPRASNQPQHF. The CDR3 DNA reads as TGTGCCAGCAGCCCCAGGGCCAGCAATCAGCCCCAGCATTTT.

Only a few counts were recorded for this clone. The chain couples TRBV5-1 to TRBJ2-7; 7 bases fit TRBD2. Unmatched junction bases numbered 7, after V lost 1 base and J lost 3 bases. Germline V gene data show CDR1 as SGHRS and CDR2 as YFSETQ. The length of the CDR3 is 15 residues. The CDR3 protein is CASSLTGGGGYEQYF. The CDR3 nucleotides are TGCGCCAGCAGCTTGACAGGCGGCGGGGGCTACGAGCAGTACTTC.

This chain joins TRBV5-4 and TRBJ2-2; 10 nucleotides match TRBD2. The V segment lost 0 bases and the J segment 4 bases; nucleotides outside the gene matches: 3. The CDR3 has 16 amino acids. CDR1 is SGHNT, CDR2 YYREEE, per germline (reference sequence). In DNA form, the CDR3 reads TGTGCCAGCAGCTTGGCCCAGCGGGGGGGCACCGGGGAGCTGTTTTTT. Its translation is CASSLAQRGGTGELFF.

This clone has just a few counts. This chain uses TRBV18 with TRBJ2-5; the match to TRBD2 covers 11 bases. The V gene's germline CDR1 is KGHSH and CDR2 LQKENI. V shed 3 bases and J 4 bases; nucleotides not matched to a gene: 7. This CDR3 spans 16 amino acids. Here the CDR3 reads CASSPYTSGGGETQYF. The CDR3 bases are TGTGCCAGCTCACCCTATACTAGCGGGGGCGGAGAGACCCAGTACTTC.

The rearrangement links TRBV6-5 to TRBJ2-7; weak D call: TRBD2 (5 bases). CDR1 and CDR2 (germline): MNHEY, SVGAGI. V was pared by 5 bases and J by 7 bases, with 9 bases between. CDR3 length: 11 amino acids. CDR3: CASSRGREQYF. CDR3 bases: TGTGCCAGCAGTCGCGGGCGGGAGCAGTACTTC.

This sequence joins TRBV19 and TRBJ2-6; D is undetermined. This CDR3 comprises 15 residues. Trimming took 5 bases from V and 0 from J, leaving 8 bases between them. CDR1 and CDR2 (germline): LNHDA, SQIVND (reference sequence). The CDR3 sequence: CASSPGSSGANVLTF. The CDR3 bases are TGTGCCAGTAGTCCCGGGTCCTCTGGGGCCAACGTCCTGACTTTC.

The chain is built from TRBV5-1 and TRBJ1-4; D is perhaps TRBD1 (5 bases). The ends were cut back, 4 bases at V and 6 bases at J, with 13 bases in the middle. The CDR3 has 14 amino acids. Germline V CDR1 and CDR2: SGHRS, YFSETQ. CDR3 region: CASSRLGVDEKLFF. Written as DNA, the CDR3 is TGCGCCAGCAGCCGCTTAGGGGTCGATGAAAAACTGTTTTTT.